This T cell receptor beta chain was captured by sequencing in a study of cytomegalovirus exposure and HLA in healthy donors. Background on the study: There were around 100 million unique TCR beta sequences, drawn from 200 million or so T cells, in an earlier analysis.

Germline V gives CDR1 SQVTM, CDR2 ANQGSEA. This CDR3 comprises 15 residues. Losses at the gene ends were 6 bases for V and 9 bases for J; bases not matched to a gene: 17. Turning to this clone: What it binds is not known.

Study-wide findings and caveats: The study had only CMV serostatus as immune exposure information.

The PCR employed 60 Vbeta primers together with 13 Jbeta primers. Profiling relied on immunoSEQ multiplex PCR, and the TCRdb table lists in-frame clones only, not all of them. The sample contains 150,000 to 180,000 clones, around 79% of which appear only once. The receptor's source is a man aged 30 to 45 in good health and CMV-seropositive. V gene TRBV29-1 combines with J gene TRBJ2-1; 7 nucleotides match TRBD2. Sequencing was done on a sample of PBMCs. The CDR3 region has the DNA TGCAGCGTCCGGCCGGGGGGAGGGTGGGGTGCTGAGCAGTTCTTC. Translation gives CSVRPGGGWGAEQFF.